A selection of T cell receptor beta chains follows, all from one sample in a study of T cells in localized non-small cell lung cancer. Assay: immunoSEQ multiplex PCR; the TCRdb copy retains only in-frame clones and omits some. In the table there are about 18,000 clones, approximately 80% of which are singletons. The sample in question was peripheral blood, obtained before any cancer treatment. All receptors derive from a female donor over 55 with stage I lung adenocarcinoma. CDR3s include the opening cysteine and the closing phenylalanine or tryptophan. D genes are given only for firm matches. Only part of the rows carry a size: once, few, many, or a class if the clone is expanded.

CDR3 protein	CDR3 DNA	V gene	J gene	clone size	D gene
CAWSAGTGGYDTQYF	TGTGCCTGGAGTGCGGGGACAGGGGGGTACGATACGCAGTATTTT	TRBV30	TRBJ2-3	NA	TRBD1
CASGSPPSGHSTDTQYF	TGTGCTAGTGGTTCCCCTCCTAGCGGGCACAGCACAGATACGCAGTATTTT	TRBV12-5	TRBJ2-3	once	TRBD2
CASSDRDTGELFF	TGTGCCAGCAGTGACAGGGACACCGGGGAGCTGTTTTTT	TRBV6-4	TRBJ2-2	NA	NA
CASSKGLAGGDEQFF	TGTGCCAGCAGCAAGGGACTAGCGGGGGGAGATGAGCAGTTCTTC	TRBV7-3	TRBJ2-1	NA	TRBD2
CASSMSQGRIENIQYF	TGTGCCAGTAGTATGAGCCAGGGGAGGATTGAAAACATTCAGTACTTC	TRBV19	TRBJ2-4	NA	NA
CASSEDASTGQPQHF	TGTGCCAGCAGCGAAGACGCCTCGACGGGTCAGCCCCAGCATTTT	TRBV7-2	TRBJ1-5	NA	NA
CASWETGYTKNIQYF	TGTGCCAGCTGGGAGACAGGGTACACCAAAAACATTCAGTACTTC	TRBV2	TRBJ2-4	NA	TRBD1
CAWKGAGAEAFF	TGTGCCTGGAAAGGGGCAGGGGCTGAAGCTTTCTTT	TRBV30	TRBJ1-1	NA	NA
CASSPTNSNIQYF	TGTGCCAGCAGCCCAACGAATTCAAACATTCAGTACTTC	TRBV7-9	TRBJ2-4	NA	NA
CASSLIGSLANYGYTF	TGTGCCAGCAGCCTAATAGGGAGTTTAGCTAACTATGGCTACACCTTC	TRBV7-9	TRBJ1-2	NA	NA
CASSEVGSQPQHF	TGTGCCAGCAGTGAAGTAGGATCCCAGCCCCAGCATTTT	TRBV25-1	TRBJ1-5	few	NA
CASSFIGADTQYF	TGTGCCAGCAGCTTTATAGGAGCGGATACGCAGTATTTT	TRBV7-2	TRBJ2-3	once	NA
CASSVEDWDGYTF	TGTGCCAGCAGCGTGGAAGATTGGGATGGCTACACCTTC	TRBV9	TRBJ1-2	once	NA
CSVGVGGLTDTQYF	TGCAGCGTTGGAGTGGGGGGGCTCACAGATACGCAGTATTTT	TRBV29-1	TRBJ2-3	NA	NA
CASSSTGGGSPLHF	TGTGCCAGCAGCTCGACAGGGGGCGGTTCACCCCTCCACTTT	TRBV7-9	TRBJ1-6	once	TRBD1
CASSWGEGAPEKLFF	TGCGCCAGCAGCTGGGGAGAGGGGGCGCCGGAAAAACTGTTTTTT	TRBV5-1	TRBJ1-4	NA	TRBD1
CASSYGNTGELFF	TGTGCCAGCAGCTACGGTAACACCGGGGAGCTGTTTTTT	TRBV7-2	TRBJ2-2	NA	NA
CASSLGSQGIHEQFF	TGCGCCAGCAGCTTGGGTAGCCAGGGAATCCATGAGCAGTTCTTC	TRBV5-1	TRBJ2-1	NA	NA